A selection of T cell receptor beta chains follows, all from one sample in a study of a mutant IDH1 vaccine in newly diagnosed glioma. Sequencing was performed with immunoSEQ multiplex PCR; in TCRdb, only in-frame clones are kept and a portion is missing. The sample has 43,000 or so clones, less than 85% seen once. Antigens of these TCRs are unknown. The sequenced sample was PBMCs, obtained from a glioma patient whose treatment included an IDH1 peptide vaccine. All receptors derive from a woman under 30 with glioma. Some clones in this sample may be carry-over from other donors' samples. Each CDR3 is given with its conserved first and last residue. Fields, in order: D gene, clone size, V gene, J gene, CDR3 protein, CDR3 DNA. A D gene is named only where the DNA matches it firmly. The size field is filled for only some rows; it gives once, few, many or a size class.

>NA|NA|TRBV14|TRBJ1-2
CASSQVSWRSRGYTF
TGTGCCAGCAGCCAAGTTTCGTGGAGGTCGAGGGGCTACACCTTC
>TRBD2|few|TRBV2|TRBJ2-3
CASSVTSAQDTQYF
TGTGCCAGCAGTGTGACTAGCGCGCAAGATACGCAGTATTTT
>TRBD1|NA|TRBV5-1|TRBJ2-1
CASSQGLGGAKSIF
TGCGCCAGCAGTCAGGGGCTAGGGGGCGCGAAGAGTATCTTC
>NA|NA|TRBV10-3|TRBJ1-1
CAIKDALNTEAFF
TGTGCCATCAAGGACGCCTTGAACACTGAAGCTTTCTTT
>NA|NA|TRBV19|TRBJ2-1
CASSKGTSTYNEQFF
TGTGCCAGTAGCAAAGGGACCTCCACCTACAATGAGCAGTTCTTC
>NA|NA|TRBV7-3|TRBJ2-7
CASSLEGRASWAEQYF
TGTGCCAGCAGCTTAGAAGGCCGGGCCTCGTGGGCCGAGCAGTACTTC
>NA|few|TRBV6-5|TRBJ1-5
CASSKAENQPQHF
TGTGCCAGCTCAAAGGCCGAGAATCAGCCCCAGCATTTT
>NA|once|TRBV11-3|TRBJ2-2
CASRGGAGELFF
TGTGCCAGCAGAGGGGGGGCCGGGGAGCTGTTTTTT
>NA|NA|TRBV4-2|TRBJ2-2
CASSQDGGANTGELFF
TGTGCCAGCAGCCAAGACGGCGGGGCGAACACCGGGGAGCTGTTTTTT
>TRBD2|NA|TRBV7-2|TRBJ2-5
CASSLAPPGGPQETQYF
TGTGCCAGCAGCTTAGCGCCCCCGGGGGGGCCTCAAGAGACCCAGTACTTC